A selection of T cell receptor beta chains follows, all from one sample in a study of identical twins. TCRdb recomputed calls from the 5' RACE reads with MiXCR, one row per CDR3 protein. The data show around 95,000 distinct CDR3 sequences, about 6.1% seen once. Material: memory T cells sorted from blood. All receptors come from a woman in her 50s in good health. Both conserved end residues are part of each CDR3. The D gene is left open where the match is weak. The size entry is marked missing in some rows and otherwise reads once, few, many or a size class.

TRBV11-2	NA	many	TRBJ2-1	TGTGCCAGCAGCTTAAACCATATTGGGGAAAAAGAGTTCTTC	CASSLNHIGEKEFF
TRBV20-1	NA	NA	TRBJ1-1	TGCAGTGCTTCCGGGACCCAGGAGAGCACTGAAGCTTTCTTT	CSASGTQESTEAFF
TRBV5-6	NA	NA	TRBJ2-5	TGTGCCAGCAGCCCGGATGTGGAGCGAGAGACCCAGTACTTC	CASSPDVERETQYF
TRBV20-1	TRBD2	many	TRBJ2-5	TGCAGTGCTAAGACTAGCGGGCCCTCCCAAGAGACCCAGTACTTC	CSAKTSGPSQETQYF
TRBV12-3/TRBV12-4	NA	many	TRBJ1-1	TGTGCCAGCAGTTTGATCGGGAGGGGTCAAACTGAAGCTTTCTTT	CASSLIGRGQTEAFF
TRBV6-5	NA	many	TRBJ1-1	TGTGCCAGCAGACCCTGGGCGGTGAACACTGAAGCTTTCTTT	CASRPWAVNTEAFF
TRBV6-2/TRBV6-3	NA	NA	TRBJ2-4	TGTGCCAGCAGTTACTCCCGTGGACTACCCCACCTAGCCAAAAACATTCAGTACTTC	CASSYSRGLPHLAKNIQYF
TRBV6-1	TRBD1	many	TRBJ1-5	TGTGCCAGCAGTGATCAGGGGGGGGCGGTTCTGCCCCAGCATTTT	CASSDQGGAVLPQHF
TRBV19	TRBD2	many	TRBJ2-1	TGTGCCAGTAGTATTTTGGTTGGGACTAGCGGGAGTCATAACTACAATGAGCAGTTCTTC	CASSILVGTSGSHNYNEQFF
TRBV29-1	NA	many	TRBJ1-2	TGCAGCGTTGGACAGCCTGGGGGTGGCTACACCTTC	CSVGQPGGGYTF
TRBV7-8	TRBD2	few	TRBJ2-3	TGTGCCAGCAGCTTAATAGCGGGAGATACGCAGTATTTT	CASSLIAGDTQYF
TRBV28	NA	NA	TRBJ2-1	TGTGCCAGCAGATTGAGGGATGAGCAGTTCTTC	CASRLRDEQFF
TRBV3-1	NA	many	TRBJ2-5	TGTGCCAGCAGCCAAGAAAGAGGGGTGACCCAGTACTTC	CASSQERGVTQYF
TRBV24-1	NA	many	TRBJ2-1	TGTGCCACCAGTGTCGGGAGTTTCGGGACGCAAAATGAGCAGTTCTTC	CATSVGSFGTQNEQFF
TRBV7-3	TRBD2	many	TRBJ2-3	TGTGCCAGCAGCTTTACCTCAACGGGACTAGCGATTGGGGGGCATACGCAGTATTTT	CASSFTSTGLAIGGHTQYF
TRBV2	NA	few	TRBJ2-1	TGTGCCAGCGAAGGCCCGCGGGTAAGCTCCTACAATGAGCAGTTCTTC	CASEGPRVSSYNEQFF
TRBV2	TRBD2	few	TRBJ2-7	TGTGCCAGCAGGACGGGACTAGCAGGGCCCTACGAGCAGTACTTC	CASRTGLAGPYEQYF
TRBV12-3/TRBV12-4	NA	few	TRBJ2-6	TGTGCCAGCAGTTTAGAGGGTCCCTCTGGGGCCAACGTCCTGACTTTC	CASSLEGPSGANVLTF
TRBV20-1	NA	many	TRBJ1-6	TGCAGTGCTAGCCCCGGAGGCTCTAATTCACCCCTCCACTTT	CSASPGGSNSPLHF
TRBV2	NA	few	TRBJ2-7	TGTGCCAGCAGTGAAGTGGGTTTAAAGTGGGACGGAACCTACGAGCAGTACTTC	CASSEVGLKWDGTYEQYF